The 25 T cell receptor beta chains below all came from one sample that was sequenced in a study of blood T cells in healthy people across ages. A second PCR, run for about 6 to 12 cycles, used a sample-barcoded 5' primer plus a J-beta primer mix. MiXCR was run by TCRdb on the 5' RACE reads, yielding one entry per CDR3 protein. There are roughly 1,700,000 distinct CDR3 sequences in the sample; 28% occur only once, and 7.7% lies in the top ten. The material sequenced was blood. The source of these receptors is a woman aged 30 to 39 in good health.

The chain recombines TRBV7-9 with TRBJ2-5, with D tentatively TRBD1 (7 bases). Trimming took 4 bases from V and 5 from J, leaving 14 bases between them. The CDR3 extends over 14 amino acids. Germline CDR1 reads SEHNR; CDR2 reads FQNEAQ (reference sequence). CDR3 nucleotide sequence: TGTGCCAGCAGCTCGCAGGGGGGCGCGGAGACCCAGTACTTC. This gives the protein CASSSQGGAETQYF.

Many counts were recorded for this clonotype. The chain combines TRBV2 with TRBJ2-7; D remains unclear. The CDR3 has 13 residues. Germline-derived CDR1 and CDR2 are SNHLY and FYNNEI. With 5 bases removed from V and 3 bases from J, the gap between germline ends came to 11 bases. CDR3 DNA sequence: TGTGCCAGCAGTAGTCAATTCATCTACGAGCAGTACTTC. Translated, it gives CASSSQFIYEQYF.

The V gene is TRBV2, the J gene TRBJ1-1; maybe TRBD1 (6 bases). V was cut by 3 bases and J by 2 bases, with 13 bases left in between. Per germline, CDR1 SNHLY and CDR2 FYNNEI. The CDR3 runs 15 residues. CDR3 DNA: TGTGCCAGCAGTGAGAGGGACACCCGAAACACTGAAGCTTTCTTT. It translates to CASSERDTRNTEAFF.

The chain joins TRBV9 to TRBJ2-1, with D tentatively TRBD1 or TRBD2 (5 bases each). Trimming cost V 4 bases and J 12 bases, with 17 bases left between them. The germline CDR1 and CDR2 sequences are SGDLS and YYNGEE. The length of the CDR3 is 13 residues. CDR3 residues: CASSQGPAGGQFF. The CDR3 DNA follows: TGTGCCAGCAGCCAGGGACCTGCTGGAGGGCAGTTCTTC.

The V call is TRBV20-1, the J call TRBJ1-2; TRBD1 matches at 7 bases. Germline CDR1 DFQATT, CDR2 SNEGSKA (reference sequence). The CDR3 is made up of 14 amino acids. The trim removed 4 bases at V and 6 bases at J, leaving 11 bases unmatched. The CDR3 sequence is CSANNPDRWDGYTF. DNA of the CDR3: TGCAGTGCTAATAACCCGGACAGGTGGGATGGCTACACCTTC.

The chain links TRBV13 to TRBJ1-1, with TRBD1 matching over 7 bases. V lost 5 bases and J lost 4; bases outside the gene matches: 10. The length of the CDR3 is 15 residues. Per the germline V gene, CDR1 is PRHDT and CDR2 is FYEKMQ (reference sequence). CDR3 residues: CASSLPRTGATEAFF. Here the CDR3 DNA reads TGTGCCAGCAGCCTCCCTCGAACAGGGGCCACTGAAGCTTTCTTT. The full variable domain, with the rest looked up from reference TRBV13 and TRBJ1-1, is AAGVIQSPRHLIKEKRETATLKCYPIPRHDTVYWYQQGPGQDPQFLISFYEKMQSDKGSIPDRFSAQQFSDYHSELNMSSLELGDSALYFCASSLPRTGATEAFFGQGTRLTVV.

This clonotype was seen only a few times. This chain uses TRBV28 with TRBJ2-7; tentatively, D is TRBD1 (6 bases). There are 15 residues in the CDR3. V gave up 6 bases and J gave up 5 bases, with 20 bases separating them. Germline CDR1 reads MDHEN; CDR2 reads SYDVKM. CDR3 bases: TGTGCCAGCAGCCTACGAGGCACAGGGAACCACGAGCAGTACTTC. The encoded protein is CASSLRGTGNHEQYF.

The V and J genes are TRBV7-2 and TRBJ2-1, with a tentative D call TRBD1 (5 bases). Germline lookup yields CDR1 SGHTA and CDR2 FQGNSA. The CDR3 spans 14 residues. V lost 2 bases and J 6 bases, leaving 11 bases between the germline ends. The CDR3 DNA sequence: TGTGCCAGCAGCTTAAGCCGACAGTTCAATGAGCAGTTCTTC. Protein sequence: CASSLSRQFNEQFF. The full variable domain, rest sourced from reference TRBV7-2 and TRBJ2-1, is GAGVSQSPSNKVTEKGKDVELRCDPISGHTALYWYRQSLGQGLEFLIYFQGNSAPDKSGLPSDRFSAERTGGSVSTLTIQRTQQEDSAVYLCASSLSRQFNEQFFGPGTRLTVL.

The rearrangement links TRBV5-1 to TRBJ2-3, with no clear D. Per the germline V gene, CDR1 is SGHRS and CDR2 is YFSETQ. V dropped 4 bases and J dropped 5 bases, with 8 bases sitting between them. This CDR3 contains 12 residues. The CDR3, as DNA: TGCGCCAGCAGCCTACAGAAAGATACGCAGTATTTT. It is translated as CASSLQKDTQYF.

V and J are TRBV7-9 and TRBJ2-1; D call uncertain. V dropped 4 bases and J dropped 7 bases, with 14 bases sitting between them. Germline-derived CDR1 and CDR2 are SEHNR and FQNEAQ (reference sequence). There are 14 residues in the CDR3. The CDR3 reads CASSSGRRINEQFF. DNA of the CDR3: TGTGCCAGCAGCTCCGGGCGGCGGATTAATGAGCAGTTCTTC. Based on the CDR3 plus reference TRBV7-9 and TRBJ2-1, the full variable domain is DTGVSQNPRHKITKRGQNVTFRCDPISEHNRLYWYRQTLGQGPEFLTYFQNEAQLEKSRLLSDRFSAERPKGSFSTLEIQRTEQGDSAMYLCASSSGRRINEQFFGPGTRLTVL.

This clonotype was detected many times. J is TRBJ2-7 and V is TRBV12-3 or TRBV12-4; no firm D call. The CDR3 runs to 15 residues. V was cut by 6 bases and J by 0 bases, with 15 bases left in between. In DNA, the CDR3 is TGTGCCAGCAGCCCCGTCAGTGATTACTCCTACGAGCAGTACTTC. Protein: CASSPVSDYSYEQYF.

The sample holds a few counts of this clonotype. The chain links TRBV9 to TRBJ2-3, with 8 bases aligning to TRBD2. After removal of 3 bases from V and 2 bases from J, the junction contained 5 bases not matched to a gene. CDR1 SGDLS and CDR2 YYNGEE come from the germline V gene. The CDR3 consists of 15 residues. The CDR3 loop is CASSALAGYTDTQYF. The CDR3 DNA sequence: TGTGCCAGCAGCGCCCTAGCGGGCTACACAGATACGCAGTATTTT.

The chain has TRBV6-2 or TRBV6-3 and TRBJ2-7; D not resolved. The V gene lost 0 bases and the J gene lost 2 bases, with 8 bases spanning the gap. The CDR3 has 14 amino acids. CDR1 is MNHEY and CDR2 is SVGEGT in the germline V gene. The DNA of the CDR3 is TGTGCCAGCAGTTACTCAGCGACCACCTACGAGCAGTACTTC. Translated: CASSYSATTYEQYF.

This clonotype came up once. The chain employs TRBV5-1 and TRBJ1-4; D gene uncertain. The CDR3 is 14 residues long. V was clipped by 0 bases and J by 1 base, with 4 bases between them. The germline CDR1 and CDR2 sequences are SGHRS and YFSETQ. The CDR3 bases are TGCGCCAGCAGCTTGGCTGAAACTAATGAAAAACTGTTTTTT. Translation gives CASSLAETNEKLFF.

On this clonotype itself: One end of the junction is discordant with germline, which a read error may explain. The V and J genes are TRBV20-1 and TRBJ2-2; TRBD2 matches 7 bases. The CDR3 contains 16 residues. Germline-derived CDR1 and CDR2 are DFQATT and SNEGSKA (reference sequence). Here the CDR3 DNA reads TGCAATGCTAGAGATCCCCGGGGGGCGAACACCGGGGAGCTGTTTTTT. Protein product: CNARDPRGANTGELFF.

This clonotype was seen more than once but under ten times. The chain recombines TRBV7-6 with TRBJ2-1, with 12 bases matching TRBD2. The CDR3 extends over 16 amino acids. The germline CDR1 and CDR2 sequences are SGHVS and FNYEAQ. The J segment lost 7 bases and the V segment lost 3 bases, leaving 7 bases of the junction unmatched. The CDR3 nucleotides are TGTGCCAGCAGCTTGGGGGGACTAGCGGGCCAGAATGAGCAGTTCTTC. This encodes CASSLGGLAGQNEQFF.

V and J are TRBV4-1 and TRBJ2-3, with 16 positions matching TRBD2. This CDR3 has 17 amino acids. Germline trimming cut 1 base from V and 6 bases from J; bases unmatched to any gene: 4. The germline V gene has CDR1 MGHRA and CDR2 YSYEKL. CDR3 protein: CASSQGPGLAGGDTQYF. The CDR3 DNA reads TGCGCCAGCAGCCAAGGACCGGGACTAGCGGGGGGGGATACGCAGTATTTT.

To note about this clonotype: A much larger clone differs by one base, so this may be a read error. The gene calls are TRBV5-6 and TRBJ2-3, with TRBD1 identical over 10 bases. The CDR3 consists of 15 residues. The germline V gene has CDR1 SGHDT and CDR2 YYEEEE. The CDR3 loop reads CASSLATGGQDAQYF. The CDR3 DNA reads TGTGCCAGCAGCTTGGCGACAGGGGGCCAAGATGCGCAGTATTTT.

This clonotype showed up just a few times. V is TRBV5-5 and J is TRBJ2-1; D might be TRBD1 (6 bases). CDR1 is SGHKS, CDR2 YYEKEE, per germline (reference sequence). V was pared by 0 bases and J by 8 bases, with 15 bases between. The CDR3 contains 15 residues. The CDR3 DNA is TGTGCCAGCAGCTTGGTACAGGGTAGGGTGGATGAGCAGTTCTTC. Amino acids: CASSLVQGRVDEQFF.

Only a few counts were recorded for this clonotype. This chain links TRBV29-1 with TRBJ1-1; D is possibly TRBD1 (6 bases). V was clipped by 6 bases and J by 0 bases, with 17 bases between them. Germline V CDR1 and CDR2: SQVTM, ANQGSEA. CDR3 length: 15 residues. As DNA, the CDR3 is TGCAGCGTAGAGCCCCGACAGGACCTGAACACTGAAGCTTTCTTT. Amino acids: CSVEPRQDLNTEAFF.

The chain couples TRBV11-2 to TRBJ2-1, with D tentatively TRBD2 (5 bases). Trimming took off 3 bases at V and 6 bases at J, with 15 bases between the two ends. Germline lookup yields CDR1 SGHAT and CDR2 FQNNGV. CDR3 length: 15 amino acids. Here the CDR3 DNA reads TGTGCCAGCAGCTTGGATCTAGCCGGGATCAATGAGCAGTTCTTC. Amino acid sequence: CASSLDLAGINEQFF.

Notes on this clonotype: A much larger clone differs by one base, so this may be a read error. The rearrangement joins TRBV5-1 to TRBJ2-6; a weak D match, TRBD1 (5 bases). Germline assignment: CDR1 SGHRS and CDR2 YFSETQ. The CDR3 has 16 amino acids. The CDR3 here is CASSLASFSGANILTF. As DNA, the CDR3 is TGCGCCAGCAGCTTGGCCTCCTTCTCTGGGGCCAACATCCTGACTTTC.

This clonotype was counted a few times. The chain links TRBV12-5 to TRBJ2-5; D may be TRBD1 (5 bases). Per germline, CDR1 LGHNT and CDR2 FRNRAP. V was clipped by 6 bases and J by 5 bases, with 10 bases between them. There are 12 residues in the CDR3. CDR3 in amino acids: CASGPDTETQYF. The CDR3 nucleotides are TGTGCTAGTGGCCCGGACACGGAGACCCAGTACTTC.

The chain carries TRBV6-6 and TRBJ1-2; tentative D call: TRBD1 (6 bases). CDR1 MNHNY and CDR2 SVGAGI come from the germline V gene (reference sequence). This CDR3 contains 17 residues. V was pared by 5 bases and J by 8 bases, with 27 bases between. The CDR3 nucleotides read TGTGCCAGCAGTACAGCCATGGGGGGCCTAGTTAAAGGGGGCTACACCTTC. This codes for CASSTAMGGLVKGGYTF.

The chain combines TRBV30 with TRBJ2-1; D is unresolved. CDR3 size: 12 residues. V dropped 8 bases and J dropped 3 bases, with 11 bases sitting between them. Germline CDR1 is GTSNPN and CDR2 is SVGIG (reference sequence). The CDR3 reads CAGARSYNEQFF. DNA of the CDR3: TGTGCCGGAGCTAGGAGCTACAATGAGCAGTTCTTC.